This T cell receptor beta chain was documented in a study of shared clonotypes between healthy human individuals. Study details: Per donor, three plates held CD4 naive cells, three held CD4 memory, two held CD8 naive and one held CD8 memory.

Broader study findings: Enrolling few donors narrowed the genetic and exposure-history diversity that was represented. The rarefaction results pointed to incomplete sorted-subset sequencing despite large depth. Compared with clonotypes that all four donors shared, non-shared clonotypes had lower generation probabilities.

As concerns this clone: Its antigen is not known.

Trimming took 2 bases from V and 4 from J; bases not matched to a gene: 4. The CDR3 spans 14 residues. Germline V gene lookup returns CDR1 SGHRS and CDR2 YFSETQ. Produced via immunoSEQ multiplex PCR; TCRdb's table is partial and in-frame only. There are around 1.6 million clones in the sample; 95% to 99% occur only once, and roughly 0.45% lies in the top ten. The rearrangement links TRBV5-1 to TRBJ2-5; TRBD2 agrees at 8 bases. This clonotype was obtained from a man aged 30 to 39 in good health. Sequenced: naive CD4+ T cells sorted from blood. Noted subset: CD45RA+ positively selected. The CDR3 bases are TGCGCCAGCAGCTTTGAGCGGGAGAGAGAGACCCAGTACTTC. Its protein is CASSFERERETQYF.